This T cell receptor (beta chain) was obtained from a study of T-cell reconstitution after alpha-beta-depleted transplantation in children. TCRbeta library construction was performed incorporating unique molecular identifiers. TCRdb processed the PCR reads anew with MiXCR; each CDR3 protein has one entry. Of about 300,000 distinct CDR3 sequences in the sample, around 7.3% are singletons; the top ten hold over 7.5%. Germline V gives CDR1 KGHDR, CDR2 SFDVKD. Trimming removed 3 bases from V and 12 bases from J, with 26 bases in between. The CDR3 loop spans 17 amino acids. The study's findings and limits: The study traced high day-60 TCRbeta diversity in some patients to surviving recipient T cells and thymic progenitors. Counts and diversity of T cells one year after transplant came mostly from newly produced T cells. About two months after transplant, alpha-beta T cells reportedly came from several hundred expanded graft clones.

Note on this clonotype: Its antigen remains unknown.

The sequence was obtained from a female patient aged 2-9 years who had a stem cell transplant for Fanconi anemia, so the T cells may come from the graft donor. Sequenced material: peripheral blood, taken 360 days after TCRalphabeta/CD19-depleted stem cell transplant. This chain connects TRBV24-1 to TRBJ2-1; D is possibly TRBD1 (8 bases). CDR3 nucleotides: TGTGCCACCAGTGATACCCGAACCCCCGGACAGGGAGGGGGGCAGTTCTTC. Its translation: CATSDTRTPGQGGGQFF.